This TCR beta chain originates from a study of early T cells in non-severe SARS-CoV-2 infection. For the study at large: Whole-blood bulk RNA, unsorted, was sequenced, and chains were unpaired.

This clonotype was detected many times. The CDR3 is 12 residues long. Germline V gene data show CDR1 as DFQATT and CDR2 as SNEGSKA (reference sequence). Individually, cDNA molecules had unique molecular identifiers attached to them. Each CDR3 protein gets one entry after TCRdb re-called the 5' RACE reads with MiXCR. Altogether fewer than 30,000 distinct CDR3 sequences are present, around 4% being singletons, with the ten largest covering approximately 14%. Material for sequencing was whole blood. The genes are TRBV20-1 and TRBJ2-1; no reliable D call. The TCR originated in an adult who was a healthcare worker with PCR-confirmed SARS-CoV-2 infection or an uninfected control (not recorded which). CDR3 residues: CSLRFGHNEQFF. CDR3 nucleotide sequence: TGCAGCCTTCGTTTTGGGCACAATGAGCAGTTCTTC.